The 3 T cell receptor beta chains below all came from one sample that was sequenced in a study of blood T cell repertoires in COVID-19. Produced via immunoSEQ multiplex PCR; TCRdb's table is partial and in-frame only. Of 70,000 to 100,000 clones listed, 75% to 90% are singletons. The sequenced material came from peripheral blood. The receptors shown here come from a man at least 80 years old with active or convalescent COVID-19.

In its sample, this clone was seen a few times. The V gene is TRBV7-8, the J gene TRBJ2-1; D is unresolved. There are 16 residues in the CDR3. In germline, CDR1 is SGHVS, CDR2 FQNEAQ. V shed 0 bases and J shed 0 bases, with 9 bases lying between them. CDR3 residues: CASSLAVLSSYNEQFF. The CDR3 DNA is TGTGCCAGCAGCTTAGCGGTACTAAGCTCCTACAATGAGCAGTTCTTC.

The chain carries TRBV4-2 and TRBJ2-1; TRBD2 agrees at 8 bases. Trimming took 0 bases from V and 1 from J; bases not matched to a gene: 5. CDR1 and CDR2 from the germline V gene are LGHNA and YNFKEQ. CDR3 size: 17 residues. CDR3 residues: CASSQDLAGKSYNEQFF. The CDR3 DNA reads as TGTGCCAGCAGCCAAGACTTAGCGGGGAAATCCTACAATGAGCAGTTCTTC.

This chain uses TRBV28 with TRBJ1-5; the D gene is possibly TRBD1 (5 bases). Germline CDR1 is MDHEN and CDR2 is SYDVKM. Trimming cost V 8 bases and J 5 bases, with 19 bases left between them. CDR3 length: 15 residues. CDR3 sequence (DNA): TGTGCCAGCGGTAATGTCGGACATGACGATCAGCCCCAGCATTTT. Its translation: CASGNVGHDDQPQHF.